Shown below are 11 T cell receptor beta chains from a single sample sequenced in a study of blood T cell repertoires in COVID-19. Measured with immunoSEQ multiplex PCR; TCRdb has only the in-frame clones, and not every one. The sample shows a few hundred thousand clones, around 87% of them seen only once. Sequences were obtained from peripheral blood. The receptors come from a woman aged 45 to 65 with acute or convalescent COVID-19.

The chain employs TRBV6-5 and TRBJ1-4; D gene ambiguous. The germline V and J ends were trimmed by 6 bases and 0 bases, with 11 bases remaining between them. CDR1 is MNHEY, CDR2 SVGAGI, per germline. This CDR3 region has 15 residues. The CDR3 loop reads CASRAVYSTNEKLFF. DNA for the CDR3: TGTGCCAGCAGGGCAGTGTATTCAACTAATGAAAAACTGTTTTTT.

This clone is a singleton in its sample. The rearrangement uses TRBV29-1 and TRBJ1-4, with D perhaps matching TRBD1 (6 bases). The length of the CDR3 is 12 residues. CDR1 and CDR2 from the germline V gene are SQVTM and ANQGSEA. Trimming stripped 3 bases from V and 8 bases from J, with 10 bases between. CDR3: CSVDRGGEKLFF. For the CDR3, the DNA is TGCAGCGTTGACAGGGGAGGGGAAAAACTGTTTTTT.

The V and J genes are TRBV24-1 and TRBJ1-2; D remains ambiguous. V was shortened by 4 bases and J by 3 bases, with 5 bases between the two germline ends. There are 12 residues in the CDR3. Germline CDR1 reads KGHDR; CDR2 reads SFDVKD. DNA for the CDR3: TGTGCCACCAGTGACAGTGACTATGGCTACACCTTC. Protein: CATSDSDYGYTF.

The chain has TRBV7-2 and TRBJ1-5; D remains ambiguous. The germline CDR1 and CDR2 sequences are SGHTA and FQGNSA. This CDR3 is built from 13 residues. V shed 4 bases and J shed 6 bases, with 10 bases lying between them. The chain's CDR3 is CASSSTEGQPQHF. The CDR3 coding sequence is TGTGCCAGCAGCTCAACAGAGGGTCAGCCCCAGCATTTT.

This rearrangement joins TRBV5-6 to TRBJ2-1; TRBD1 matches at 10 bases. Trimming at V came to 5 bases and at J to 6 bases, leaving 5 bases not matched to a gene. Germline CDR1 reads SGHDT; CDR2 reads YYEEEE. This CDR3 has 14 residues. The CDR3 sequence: CASRTRDRGNEQFF. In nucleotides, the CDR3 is TGTGCCAGCAGAACCCGGGACAGGGGCAATGAGCAGTTCTTC.

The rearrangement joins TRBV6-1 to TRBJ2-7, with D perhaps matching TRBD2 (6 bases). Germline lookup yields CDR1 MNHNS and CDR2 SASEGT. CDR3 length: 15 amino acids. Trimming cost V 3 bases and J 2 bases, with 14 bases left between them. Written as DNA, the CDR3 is TGTGCCAGCAGTGACGAAGGACGGAGGGCCTACGAGCAGTACTTC. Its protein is CASSDEGRRAYEQYF.

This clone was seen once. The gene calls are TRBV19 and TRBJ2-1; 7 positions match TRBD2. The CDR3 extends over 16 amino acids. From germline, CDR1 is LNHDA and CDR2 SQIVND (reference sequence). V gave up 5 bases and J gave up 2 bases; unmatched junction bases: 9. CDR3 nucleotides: TGTGCCAGTAGTCCCGTCGGGAGGAACGCCTACAATGAGCAGTTCTTC. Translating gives CASSPVGRNAYNEQFF.

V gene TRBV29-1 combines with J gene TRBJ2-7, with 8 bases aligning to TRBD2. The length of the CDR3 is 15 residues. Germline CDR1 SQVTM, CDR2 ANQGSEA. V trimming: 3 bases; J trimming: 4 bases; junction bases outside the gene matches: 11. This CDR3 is CSVDGGTRGKYEQYF. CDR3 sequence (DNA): TGCAGCGTTGACGGGGGGACTAGGGGGAAATACGAGCAGTACTTC.

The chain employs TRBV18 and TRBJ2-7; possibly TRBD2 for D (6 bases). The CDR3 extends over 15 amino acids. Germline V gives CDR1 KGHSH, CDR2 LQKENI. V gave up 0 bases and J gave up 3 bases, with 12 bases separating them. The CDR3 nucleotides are TGTGCCAGCTCACCACCCTTAGCTAGCGACTACGAGCAGTACTTC. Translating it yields CASSPPLASDYEQYF.

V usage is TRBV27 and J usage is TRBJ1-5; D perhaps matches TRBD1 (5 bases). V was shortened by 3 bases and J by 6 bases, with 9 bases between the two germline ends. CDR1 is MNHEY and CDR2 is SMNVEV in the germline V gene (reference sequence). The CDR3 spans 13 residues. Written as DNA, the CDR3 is TGTGCCAGCAGTTTCGGGGGATCTCAGCCCCAGCATTTT. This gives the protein CASSFGGSQPQHF.

The CDR3 DNA reads as TGTGCCAGCAGCTCGCTTACGACAGGGTTCATCGGGGAGCTGTTTTTT. As protein: CASSSLTTGFIGELFF. The genes are TRBV13 and TRBJ2-2, with 7 positions matching TRBD1. After removal of 4 bases from V and 7 bases from J, the junction contained 12 bases not matched to a gene. The CDR3 is 16 residues long. CDR1 and CDR2 from the germline V gene are PRHDT and FYEKMQ (reference sequence).